The present entry profiles one T cell receptor (beta chain) with its context. This sample is part of a study of cytomegalovirus exposure and HLA in healthy donors. Germline assignment: CDR1 LNHDA and CDR2 SQIVND (reference sequence). Trimming cost V 5 bases and J 0 bases; bases outside gene matches: 13. CDR3 length equals 19 residues. A multiplex PCR was run with 60 Vbeta primers and 13 Jbeta primers. The protocol was immunoSEQ multiplex PCR, while the TCRdb copy is restricted to in-frame clones and leaves out a portion. This sample has about 140,000 clones; more than 75% occur once, and the top ten carry around 2.4%.

This receptor was taken from a man aged 45-65 years in good health and CMV-seronegative. The sequencing sample was made of PBMCs. The chain recombines TRBV19 with TRBJ1-3; 10 bases are a match to TRBD1. CDR3 sequence reads: CASSYRDRGVFYSGNTIYF. The CDR3, as DNA: TGTGCCAGTAGTTACCGGGACAGGGGCGTCTTTTACTCTGGAAACACCATATATTTT.